This T cell receptor (beta chain) was recovered during a study of blood T cell repertoires in COVID-19. Study summary: Nucleic acid was either cDNA or gDNA, and it came from T cells, B-cell-depleted T cells, or PBMCs.

In the source study's methods: Amplification of reference gene primers provided the estimated nucleated cell counts. The method was immunoSEQ multiplex PCR; TCRdb's version includes in-frame clones alone and lacks a portion of them. The V and J calls and clone size are taken from that table; D and trimming were inferred from the DNA. The table lists 190,000 or so clones, 70% to 90% of them singletons. Trimming pared 3 bases from V and 6 bases from J, leaving 15 bases between. CDR1 KGHSH and CDR2 LQKENI come from the germline V gene. The CDR3 is made up of 15 amino acids. Sequenced: peripheral blood. The J gene is TRBJ1-3, the V gene TRBV18, with D possibly being TRBD1 (6 bases). This receptor was obtained from a woman in her 70s with acute or convalescent COVID-19. CDR3 bases: TGTGCCAGCTCACCTGCGGCAGGGGCTGAAAACACCATATATTTT. Residues: CASSPAAGAENTIYF.